This T cell receptor (beta chain) was retrieved from a study of cytomegalovirus exposure and HLA in healthy donors. Study-level information: The 500 to 750 first-cohort repertoires and the roughly 120 validation repertoires shared the same platform, a later analysis reported. The study's findings and limits: Some public TCRs appeared in many individuals, while most sequences were rare. The classifier reportedly diagnosed cytomegalovirus status with high sensitivity and specificity.

CDR3 length: 15 amino acids. Germline CDR1 and CDR2: SEHNR and FQNEAQ (reference sequence). V lost 1 base and J lost 4; bases outside the gene matches: 3. Remarks on this clone: The antigen is unknown.

The table came from immunoSEQ multiplex PCR; TCRdb's copy has only in-frame clones and leaves some out. The data show 110,000 or so clones, with almost 96% seen just once and 0.67% held by the top ten. Sequencing was done on a sample of PBMCs. This clonotype was sampled from a woman younger than 30 in good health and CMV-seronegative. The V gene is TRBV7-9, the J gene TRBJ2-5; 10 bases agree with TRBD1. The CDR3 sequence: CASSLVGTGVETQYF. The CDR3 nucleotides are TGTGCCAGCAGCTTAGTCGGGACAGGGGTAGAGACCCAGTACTTC.